This T cell receptor (beta chain) was found in a study of cytomegalovirus exposure and HLA in healthy donors. Across the whole study: Earlier sequencing of about 179 million T cells yielded roughly 120 million unique TCR beta sequences.

Findings of the study overall: Accounts indicate the classifier identified cytomegalovirus status with strong specificity and sensitivity. Under in vitro conditions, three CMV-associated chains were confirmed as specific for CMV antigens. What TCR beta sequences reportedly achieved was accurate prediction of HLA-A and HLA-B alleles in most subjects.

In the case of this clone: Its antigen is as yet unknown.

PCR amplification relied on 60 Vbeta primers (plus 13 Jbeta primers). Assay used: immunoSEQ multiplex PCR; TCRdb lists only in-frame clones, some missing. The table includes some 200,000 clones, around 76% detected once. Deletions cut 5 bases from V and 5 bases from J, with 13 bases between. The CDR3 loop spans 13 amino acids. Germline loops: CDR1 SQVTM, CDR2 ANQGSEA. Source material: PBMCs. This sequence originates from a man aged 18 to 29 in good health and CMV-seronegative. V gene TRBV29-1 combines with J gene TRBJ2-1; D ambiguous. CDR3 DNA: TGCAGCGTTTTTGGGCAAGAGCACAATGAGCAGTTCTTC. Translation: CSVFGQEHNEQFF.